This T cell receptor (beta chain) stems from a study of T cell responses to AZD1222 COVID-19 vaccine. This clone showed up just once. CDR3 length: 13 residues. The germline V gene has CDR1 KGHSH and CDR2 LQKENI. Trimming shortened V by 5 bases and J by 6 bases, and 11 bases separated the two germline ends. Only in-frame clones appear in the TCRdb table, and some are missing; sequencing was by immunoSEQ multiplex PCR. Among 130,000 to 150,000 clones, approximately 89% were seen once, and the ten largest hold roughly 1.8%. This TCR derives from an adult who received the AZD1222 COVID-19 vaccine. Sample: peripheral blood, taken 28 days after the second AZD1222 dose. V and J are TRBV18 and TRBJ1-5; D is unclear. The CDR3 loop is CASSEGEGQPQHF. In nucleotides, the CDR3 is TGTGCCAGCTCAGAAGGCGAAGGTCAGCCCCAGCATTTT.